This T cell receptor (beta chain) derives from a study of glioma-infiltrating T cells after dendritic cell vaccination. Whole-study context: Glioblastoma patients came from Phase I and II dendritic cell vaccination trials.

The CDR3 runs 13 residues. Trimming pared 4 bases from V and 6 bases from J, leaving 12 bases between. Germline CDR1 MGHDK, CDR2 SYGVNS. Time point of the sample: after dendritic cell vaccination, including at tumor progression/relapse. Assay used: immunoSEQ multiplex PCR; TCRdb lists only in-frame clones, some missing. Here the sample spans tens of thousands of clones, 80% to 85% being singletons. This clonotype was sampled from a human donor with glioblastoma. Material: blood, obtained after dendritic cell vaccination. The chain has TRBV25-1 and TRBJ1-2; weak D call: TRBD1 (6 bases). The DNA of the CDR3 is TGTGCCAGCAGTGGGACAGAGGGAGATGGCTACACCTTC. This sequence encodes CASSGTEGDGYTF.